Listed below are T cell receptor beta chains from one sample, sequenced in a study of shared clonotypes between healthy human individuals. This table comes from immunoSEQ multiplex PCR, and its TCRdb copy is limited to in-frame clones, with some not included. The sample has about 2.3 million clones, approximately 95% seen once. Sample: naive CD4+ T cells from PBMCs. These receptors were collected from a man younger than 30 in good health. Some clones in this sample may be carry-over from other donors' samples. Each CDR3 is given with its conserved first and last residue. D genes are given only for firm matches. A clone size is listed for some rows: how often the clone was seen (once, few, many), or a class if it is expanded.

clone_size j_call d_call v_call cdr3_aa cdr3_nt
. TRBJ2-3 . TRBV29-1 CSVGPPDTQYF TGCAGCGTTGGGCCCCCGGATACGCAGTATTTT
. TRBJ2-3 TRBD1 TRBV18 CASSPLPTGAVTDTQYF TGTGCCAGCTCACCACTTCCGACAGGGGCAGTGACAGATACGCAGTATTTT
. TRBJ2-1 TRBD2 TRBV4-2 CASSQGAAGGEQFF TGTGCCAGCAGCCAAGGCGCAGCGGGAGGGGAGCAGTTCTTC
. TRBJ2-5 . TRBV7-2 CASSLVSQKQETQYF TGTGCCAGCAGCTTAGTTTCACAGAAGCAAGAGACCCAGTACTTC
. TRBJ1-3 TRBD1 TRBV5-6 CASRTAGGAGNTIYF TGTGCCAGCAGAACCGCAGGGGGCGCCGGAAACACCATATATTTT
. TRBJ2-3 . TRBV5-1 CASSSGISSTDTQYF TGCGCCAGCAGCTCCGGTATCTCTAGCACAGATACGCAGTATTTT
. TRBJ2-1 . TRBV11-3 CASSLGGGGSNEQFF TGTGCCAGCAGCTTAGGGGGAGGTGGGTCCAATGAGCAGTTCTTC
. TRBJ1-1 . TRBV29-1 CSVEVRAMMNTEAFF TGCAGCGTTGAAGTAAGGGCCATGATGAACACTGAAGCTTTCTTT
. TRBJ2-7 . TRBV7-9 CASSSLQSVYYEQYF TGTGCCAGCAGCTCGCTACAGTCGGTCTACTACGAGCAGTACTTC
. TRBJ2-5 TRBD1 TRBV9 CASSPTGVGETQYF TGTGCCAGCAGCCCGACAGGGGTTGGGGAGACCCAGTACTTC
. TRBJ2-5 TRBD2 TRBV7-9 CASSRTSGSSQETQYF TGTGCCAGCAGCCGCACTAGCGGGAGTTCACAAGAGACCCAGTACTTC
once TRBJ1-4 . TRBV28 CASSPKGGDNEKLFF TGTGCCAGCAGCCCGAAGGGAGGAGATAATGAAAAACTGTTTTTT
. TRBJ2-7 TRBD1 TRBV25-1 CASSTDRVTYEQYF TGTGCCAGCAGTACCGACAGGGTAACGTACGAGCAGTACTTC
. TRBJ1-4 . TRBV7-9 CASSPRGGKEKLFF TGTGCCAGCAGCCCTCGAGGTGGGAAGGAAAAACTGTTTTTT
. TRBJ2-5 . TRBV11-2 CASKPGSTETQYF TGTGCCAGCAAACCGGGGTCTACGGAGACCCAGTACTTC
. TRBJ2-2 TRBD2 TRBV5-1 CASSSNGGLAGVGTGELFF TGCGCCAGCAGCTCCAACGGCGGACTAGCGGGAGTAGGGACCGGGGAGCTGTTTTTT
. TRBJ2-7 TRBD2 TRBV4-1 CASSPGLAGELFRSAEQYF TGCGCCAGCAGCCCTGGACTAGCGGGAGAGCTCTTTAGATCCGCCGAGCAGTACTTC
. TRBJ1-5 . TRBV15 CATRDLNQPQHF TGTGCCACCCGGGACCTTAATCAGCCCCAGCATTTT
. TRBJ2-6 . TRBV5-6 CASSRRGSGANVLTF TGTGCCAGCAGCCGTAGGGGATCTGGGGCCAACGTCCTGACTTTC
few TRBJ1-1 . TRBV6-1 CASTLFRNSYTEAFF TGTGCCAGCACACTATTTAGGAACTCCTACACTGAAGCTTTCTTT
. TRBJ2-2 TRBD2 TRBV5-6 CASSLRASGIRNTGELFF TGTGCCAGCAGCTTGAGGGCTAGCGGGATCAGGAACACCGGGGAGCTGTTTTTT
. TRBJ2-1 . TRBV18 CASSGQEGSYNEQFF TGTGCCAGCTCAGGTCAGGAAGGATCCTACAATGAGCAGTTCTTC
. TRBJ1-1 . TRBV19 CASSITPQTNTEAFF TGTGCCAGTAGTATAACCCCCCAGACAAACACTGAAGCTTTCTTT
. TRBJ2-1 . TRBV11-2 CASSLDILTATFF TGTGCCAGCAGCTTAGATATATTGACTGCTACATTCTTC
. TRBJ1-2 . TRBV6-1 CASSEAETRGYGYTF TGTGCCAGCAGTGAAGCTGAGACACGGGGATATGGCTACACCTTC
. TRBJ1-4 TRBD1 TRBV27 CASSDHRGMREKLFF TGTGCCAGCAGTGACCACAGGGGTATGCGGGAAAAACTGTTTTTT